This T cell receptor (beta chain) was observed in a study of response to subunit inactivated influenza vaccine. Study-wide points: Each seasonal flu vaccination may recruit only limited new T cells, authors suggested.

This clonotype was counted between two and nine times. The antigen is not known. TCRdb reprocessed the RT-PCR reads with MiXCR, giving one entry per CDR3 protein. Among 650,000 to 800,000 distinct CDR3 sequences listed, around 20% were seen once. The CDR3 extends over 11 amino acids. Trimming removed 8 bases from V and 7 bases from J; junction bases left unmatched: 2. Germline CDR1 DFQATT, CDR2 SNEGSKA (reference sequence). V is TRBV20-1 and J is TRBJ2-1; 10 bases line up with TRBD2. Sequenced material: PBMCs from blood, taken 5 days after vaccination. The receptor's source is a man between 50 and 59 years old who received an inactivated influenza vaccine. The CDR3 DNA reads TGCAGTCCGACTAGCGGGAATGAGCAGTTCTTC. Protein product: CSPTSGNEQFF.